Sequencing of this TCR beta chain was carried out in a study of blood T cell repertoires in COVID-19. On the study more broadly: The analysed material was cDNA or gDNA that came from T cells, B-cell-depleted T cells, or PBMCs.

The CDR3 is 11 amino acids. CDR1 MNHEY and CDR2 SMNVEV come from the germline V gene (reference sequence). With 3 bases removed from V and 10 bases from J, the gap between germline ends came to 7 bases. Repertoires were generated with immunoSEQ multiplex PCR, while TCRdb's copy carries only in-frame clones and drops some. The table lists about 200,000 clones, less than 85% of them singletons, with about 17% in the top ten. The TCR sequence derives from a man in his forties who had recovered from COVID-19. Sequencing was performed on PBMCs or T cells enriched from blood (not recorded which). The rearrangement links TRBV27 to TRBJ2-1, with D perhaps TRBD2 (6 bases). CDR3 in amino acids: CASSLGLEQFF. The CDR3 DNA is TGTGCCAGCAGTTTGGGACTCGAGCAGTTCTTC.